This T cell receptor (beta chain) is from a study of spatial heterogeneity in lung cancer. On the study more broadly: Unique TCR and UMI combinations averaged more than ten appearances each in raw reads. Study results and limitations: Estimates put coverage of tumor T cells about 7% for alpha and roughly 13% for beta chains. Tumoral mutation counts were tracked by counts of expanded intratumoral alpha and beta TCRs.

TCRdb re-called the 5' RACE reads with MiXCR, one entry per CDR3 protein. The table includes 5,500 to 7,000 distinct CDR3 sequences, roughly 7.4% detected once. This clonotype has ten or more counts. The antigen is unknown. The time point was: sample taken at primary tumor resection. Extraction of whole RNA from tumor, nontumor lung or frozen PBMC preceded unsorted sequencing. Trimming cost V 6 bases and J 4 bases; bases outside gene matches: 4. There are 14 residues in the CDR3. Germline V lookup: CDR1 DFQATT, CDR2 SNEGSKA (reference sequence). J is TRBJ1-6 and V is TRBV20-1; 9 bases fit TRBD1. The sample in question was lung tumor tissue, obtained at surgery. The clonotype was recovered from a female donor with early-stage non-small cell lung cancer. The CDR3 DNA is TGCAGTGCGAGACAGGGGGGGTATAATTCACCCCTCCACTTT. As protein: CSARQGGYNSPLHF.